Listed below are T cell receptor beta chains from one sample, sequenced in a study of blood T cell repertoires in COVID-19. This table comes from immunoSEQ multiplex PCR, and its TCRdb copy is limited to in-frame clones, with some not included. Of a few hundred thousand clones listed, about 83% were seen once; the top ten hold 1% to 1.5%. Source material: peripheral blood. These receptors were obtained from a woman aged 45-65 years with acute or convalescent COVID-19. The CDR3 runs from the conserved cysteine through the conserved F or W. The D gene is left open where the match is weak. Clone size is shown for a subset of rows, as once, few, many or a class of expanded clone.

D	size	V	J	CDR3	DNA
NA	NA	TRBV9	TRBJ1-6	CASSDRSLSSPLHF	TGTGCCAGCAGCGACCGAAGCCTGAGTTCACCCCTCCACTTT
TRBD1	NA	TRBV11-3	TRBJ2-1	CASSSGTTGARDEQFF	TGTGCCAGCAGCTCCGGGACGACAGGGGCTCGGGATGAGCAGTTCTTC
NA	NA	TRBV6-5	TRBJ1-3	CASRPGTHPGNTIYF	TGTGCCAGCAGACCAGGGACACATCCTGGAAACACCATATATTTT
TRBD1	NA	TRBV6-5	TRBJ1-4	CASNPTGGAEKLFF	TGTGCCAGCAACCCGACAGGGGGCGCAGAAAAACTGTTTTTT
TRBD1	NA	TRBV30	TRBJ1-1	CAWSPDREVSGNTEAFF	TGTGCCTGGAGTCCTGACAGGGAGGTGAGTGGAAACACTGAAGCTTTCTTT
TRBD1	NA	TRBV4-1	TRBJ1-5	CASSQVATGGDQPQHF	TGCGCCAGCAGCCAAGTCGCGACAGGGGGCGACCAGCCCCAGCATTTT
TRBD1	NA	TRBV27	TRBJ1-5	CASSDRGDQPQHF	TGTGCCAGCAGTGACAGGGGGGATCAGCCCCAGCATTTT
NA	NA	TRBV2	TRBJ2-5	CASSDRETQYF	TGTGCCAGCAGTGACAGGGAGACCCAGTACTTC
TRBD1	few	TRBV30	TRBJ2-3	CAWSSGRGPDTQYF	TGTGCCTGGAGCTCGGGCAGGGGGCCAGATACGCAGTATTTT
TRBD1	NA	TRBV6-5	TRBJ2-5	CASQGAHWETQYF	TGTGCCAGCCAGGGGGCCCACTGGGAGACCCAGTACTTC
TRBD1	NA	TRBV6-1	TRBJ2-5	CASSDGTGEAQETQYF	TGTGCCAGCAGTGATGGGACAGGGGAGGCTCAAGAGACCCAGTACTTC
NA	NA	TRBV7-2	TRBJ2-1	CASSYQGNYNEQFF	TGTGCCAGCAGCTACCAGGGGAACTACAATGAGCAGTTCTTC
TRBD1	NA	TRBV29-1	TRBJ1-1	CSVEGQGRVGTEAFF	TGCAGCGTTGAGGGACAGGGGAGAGTCGGCACTGAAGCTTTCTTT
NA	NA	TRBV7-2	TRBJ2-2	CASPKGTQNTGELFF	TGTGCCAGCCCCAAGGGGACTCAGAACACCGGGGAGCTGTTTTTT
NA	NA	TRBV29-1	TRBJ2-1	CSVEVPAGGHEQFF	TGCAGCGTTGAAGTCCCGGCAGGCGGGCATGAGCAGTTCTTC
NA	NA	TRBV7-2	TRBJ1-6	CASSLASGQISPLHF	TGTGCCAGCAGCTTAGCGAGCGGGCAGATCTCACCCCTCCACTTT
NA	NA	TRBV2	TRBJ1-1	CASRDSRNTEAFF	TGTGCCAGCAGGGACAGCAGGAACACTGAAGCTTTCTTT